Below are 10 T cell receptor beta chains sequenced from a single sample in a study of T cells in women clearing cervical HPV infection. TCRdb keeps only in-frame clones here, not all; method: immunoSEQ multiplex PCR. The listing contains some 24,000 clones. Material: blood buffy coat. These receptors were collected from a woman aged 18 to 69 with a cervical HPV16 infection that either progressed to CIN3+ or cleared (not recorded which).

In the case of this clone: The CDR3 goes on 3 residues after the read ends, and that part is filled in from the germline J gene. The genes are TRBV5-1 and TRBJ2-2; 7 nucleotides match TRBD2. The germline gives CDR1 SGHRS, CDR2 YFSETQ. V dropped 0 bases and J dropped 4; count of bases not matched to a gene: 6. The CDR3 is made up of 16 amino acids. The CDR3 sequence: CASSLERGGVTGELFF. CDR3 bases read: TGCGCCAGCAGCTTGGAGCGGGGCGGTGTCACCGGGGAG.

The sequenced CDR3 bases are TGCGCCAGCAGCTTGGTTAACAGGGACTACGAG. Translation: CASSLVNRDYE. The CDR3 as a whole reads CASSLVNRDYEQYF. The chain is built from TRBV5-1 and TRBJ2-7; weak D call: TRBD1 (6 bases). The read terminates 3 residues before the CDR3 end, so the remaining end is supplied by the germline J gene. Germline loops: CDR1 SGHRS, CDR2 YFSETQ. With 0 bases removed from V and 3 bases from J, the gap between germline ends came to 10 bases. CDR3 size: 14 residues.

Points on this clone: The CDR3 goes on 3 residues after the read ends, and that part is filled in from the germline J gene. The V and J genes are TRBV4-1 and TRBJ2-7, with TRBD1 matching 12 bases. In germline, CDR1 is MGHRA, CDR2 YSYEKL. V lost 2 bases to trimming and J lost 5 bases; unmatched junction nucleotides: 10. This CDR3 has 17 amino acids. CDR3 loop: CASSQRLTGTGGHEQYF. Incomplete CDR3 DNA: TGCGCCAGCAGCCAAAGACTTACCGGGACAGGGGGCCACGAG.

The CDR3 protein is CASSLEGDPTNEKLFF. CDR3 DNA (partial): TGCGCCAGCAGCTTGGAGGGGGACCCAACTAATGAAAAA. The rearrangement joins TRBV5-1 to TRBJ1-4; a weak D match, TRBD1 (6 bases). Read data end 3 residues before the CDR3 end; the end is taken from the germline J gene. The germline V and J ends were trimmed by 0 bases and 0 bases, with 9 bases remaining between them. The CDR3 contains 16 residues. CDR1 SGHRS and CDR2 YFSETQ come from the germline V gene.

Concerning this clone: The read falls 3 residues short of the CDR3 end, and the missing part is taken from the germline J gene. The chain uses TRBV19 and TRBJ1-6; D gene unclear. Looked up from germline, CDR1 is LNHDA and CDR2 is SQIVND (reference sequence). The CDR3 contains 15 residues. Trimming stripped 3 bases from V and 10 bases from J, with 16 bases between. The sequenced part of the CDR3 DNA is TGTGCCAGTAGTATCATCGCGAGGGTGAGATCACCC. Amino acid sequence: CASSIIARVRSP. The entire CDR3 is CASSIIARVRSPLHF.

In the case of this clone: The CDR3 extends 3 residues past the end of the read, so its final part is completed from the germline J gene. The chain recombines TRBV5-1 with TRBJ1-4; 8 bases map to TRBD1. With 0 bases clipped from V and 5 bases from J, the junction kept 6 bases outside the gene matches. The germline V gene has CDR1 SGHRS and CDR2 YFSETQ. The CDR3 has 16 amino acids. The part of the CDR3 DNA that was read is TGCGCCAGCAGCTTGGGACAGGGGTCCCTCAATGAAAAA. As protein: CASSLGQGSLNEK. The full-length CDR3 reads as CASSLGQGSLNEKLFF.

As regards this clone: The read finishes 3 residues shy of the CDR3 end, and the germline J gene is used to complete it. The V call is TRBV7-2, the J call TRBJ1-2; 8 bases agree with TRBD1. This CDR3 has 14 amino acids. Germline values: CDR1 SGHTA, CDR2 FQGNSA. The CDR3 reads CASSFPDRDYDYTF. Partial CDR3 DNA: TGTGCCAGCAGCTTTCCGGACAGGGACTACGAC.

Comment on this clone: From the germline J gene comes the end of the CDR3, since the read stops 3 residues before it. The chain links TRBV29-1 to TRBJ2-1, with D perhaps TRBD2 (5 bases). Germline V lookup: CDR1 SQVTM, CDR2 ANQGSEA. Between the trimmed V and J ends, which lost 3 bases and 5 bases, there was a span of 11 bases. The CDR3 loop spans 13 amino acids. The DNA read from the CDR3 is TGCAGCGTTGATAGAGGGTATGACAATGAG. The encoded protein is CSVDRGYDNE. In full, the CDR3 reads CSVDRGYDNEQFF.

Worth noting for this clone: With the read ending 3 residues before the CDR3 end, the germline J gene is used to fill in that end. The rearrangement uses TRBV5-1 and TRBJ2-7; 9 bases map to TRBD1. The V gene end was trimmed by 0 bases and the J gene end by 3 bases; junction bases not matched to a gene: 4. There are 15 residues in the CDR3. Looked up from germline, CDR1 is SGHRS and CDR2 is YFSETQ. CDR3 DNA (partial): TGCGCCAGCAGCTTGGGGGGGACAGGGAACTACGAG. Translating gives CASSLGGTGNYE. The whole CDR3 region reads CASSLGGTGNYEQYF.

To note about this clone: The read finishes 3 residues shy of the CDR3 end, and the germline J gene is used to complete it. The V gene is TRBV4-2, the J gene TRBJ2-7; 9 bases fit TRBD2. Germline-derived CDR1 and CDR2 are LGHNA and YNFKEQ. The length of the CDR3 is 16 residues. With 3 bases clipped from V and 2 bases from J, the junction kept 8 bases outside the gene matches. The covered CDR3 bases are TGTGCCAGCAGCCAGCAGACTAGCGGAAGTACCTACGAG. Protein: CASSQQTSGSTYE. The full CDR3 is CASSQQTSGSTYEQYF.